The T cell receptor (beta chain) described here comes from a study of neurological immune-mediated disorders (dated by TCRdb to the late 2010s). The study in broad terms: Among the approximately 34 multiple sclerosis patients, relapsing-remitting MS was present in roughly 30 and secondary progressive MS was present in 3. The study compared peripheral blood TCR-beta repertoires of HTLV-I-associated myelopathy (HAM/TSP) patients, multiple sclerosis patients and healthy controls using UMI-based sequencing. The 106 TCR-beta libraries included longitudinal samples, technical triplicates and paired sorted CD4+ and CD8+ T-cell subsets alongside PBMC samples. The cohort was made up of some 70 subjects, consisting of around 14 HAM/TSP patients, 35 or so multiple sclerosis patients and roughly 20 healthy controls. The full study reports these points: In a phylogenetic analysis, the repertoires of 18 out of 34 MS patients fell into a single cluster of related CDR3 sequences, pointing to a possible signature at the repertoire level. No association of the MS cluster with clinical or MRI features was observed, and the need for larger cohorts was stated by the authors. Across subjects, expanded clones never shared an identical CDR3 amino acid sequence, which suggests that the TCR-beta repertoires in every group were private. TCR clonal expansion was highest in HAM/TSP patients and lowest in MS patients, with MS patients falling below even healthy controls.

This clonotype was recorded at least ten times. No antigen is known for it. The junction shows a germline mismatch at one end, possibly a read error. Its CDR3 holds 14 amino acids, cysteine through phenylalanine. The sequence is cut down to CDR3 DNA, 42 bases in frame from base 1. cDNA was synthesized by template-switch 5'RACE using a primer with a 10-nucleotide random unique molecular identifier that tagged each TCR transcript. Each sequencing run produced over 190 million TCR-beta sequences covering 15-18 subjects. The RNeasy kit was used for extraction of total RNA. The KAPA Real-time Library Amplification kit was used to amplify TCR-beta VDJ regions with primers for the TCR constant region and the 5'RACE anchor. A first PCR added sample indexes and Illumina adaptors, after which a second PCR increased the library yield. After purification with Ampure beads, the TCR product of roughly 650 bp was size-selected on a 2% E-gel SizeSelection system. Before pooling, library quality was checked on a Bioanalyzer, concentration was measured with Qubit, and libraries were quantified with the Kapa Library Quantification kit. An Illumina HiSeq 2500 was used to sequence the libraries paired-end at 2 x 150 bp. To increase sequence diversity, about 25-31% phiX was spiked into each library pool. The study's processing was this. The UMI-based MiGEC pipeline processed quality-filtered reads and removed over 85% of raw TCR sequences during error correction. VDJ genes were aligned to IMGT germline references, and clonotypes were defined by unique CDR3 amino acid sequence plus V-J genes. Clonal expansion, Shannon diversity and CDR3 relatedness were evaluated with VDJtools (CalcPairwiseDistances, ClusterSamples), while phylogenetic trees were built in CLCbio workbench. A clone was classed as expanded if it had 8 or more unique UMIs, a cutoff based on coefficient-of-variation modelling across technical triplicates. The public reads were run again by TCRdb, first through fastp at Q25 and then through MiXCR, and only productive beta chains were kept. When rows share a CDR3 protein, they turn into one entry using the most common DNA and genes. The V and J calls and clone size are TCRdb's, not the authors'. The sample profile shows around 64,000 distinct CDR3 sequences; 3% to 4% of them were found once. The top ten hold under 6.5% of the sample.

For unsorted PBMC libraries, 2 million PBMCs were used after storage in RNAlater at -80 degrees C until RNA extraction. Multiple sclerosis patients were enrolled in a US clinical protocol under which disease progression was evaluated by magnetic resonance imaging. Peripheral blood underwent Ficoll-Hypaque density gradient centrifugation to isolate PBMCs, which were then cryopreserved in liquid nitrogen. Sequencing was done on a sample of PBMCs. The sequence joins TRBV12-3 or TRBV12-4 to TRBJ2-2; too little of a D gene remains to name it. The receptor was isolated from a woman aged 50 to 60 with multiple sclerosis. The DNA sequence reads TGTGCCAGCAGTTTAGCTCCGAACGCCGGGGAGCTGTTTTTT. It translates to CASSLAPNAGELFF.